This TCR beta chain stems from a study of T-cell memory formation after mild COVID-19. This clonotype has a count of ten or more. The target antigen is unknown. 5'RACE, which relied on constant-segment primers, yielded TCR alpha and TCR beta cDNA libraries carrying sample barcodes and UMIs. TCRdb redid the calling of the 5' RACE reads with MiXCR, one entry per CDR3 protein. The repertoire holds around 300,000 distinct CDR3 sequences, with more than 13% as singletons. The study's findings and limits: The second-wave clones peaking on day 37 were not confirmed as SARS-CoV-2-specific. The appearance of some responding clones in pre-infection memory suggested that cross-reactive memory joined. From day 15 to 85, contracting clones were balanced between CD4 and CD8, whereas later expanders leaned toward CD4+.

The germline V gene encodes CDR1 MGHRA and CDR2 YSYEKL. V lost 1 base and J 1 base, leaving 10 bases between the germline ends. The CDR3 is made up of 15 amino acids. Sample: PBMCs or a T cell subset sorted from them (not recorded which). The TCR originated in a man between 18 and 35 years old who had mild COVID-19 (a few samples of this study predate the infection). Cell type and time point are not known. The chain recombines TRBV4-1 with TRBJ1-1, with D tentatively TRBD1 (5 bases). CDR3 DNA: TGCGCCAGCAGCCAAGGGGGGTGGGCGAACACTGAAGCTTTCTTT. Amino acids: CASSQGGWANTEAFF.